The sequence of this TCR beta chain was determined in a study of cytomegalovirus exposure and HLA in healthy donors. Whole-study findings and limits: Using a false discovery rate of 0.05, a later analysis showed that approximately 16,000 TCR beta sequences were associated with HLA alleles. The authors later found TCR association rates varying by HLA locus, with DRB1 most and HLA-C fewest. Being productive about 90% or about 30% of the time was typical of most TCR beta V segments in an earlier analysis.

60 Vbeta and 13 Jbeta primers were used in PCR. Assay used: immunoSEQ multiplex PCR; TCRdb lists only in-frame clones, some missing. The sample lists tens of thousands of clones, 75% to 80% occurring once. This CDR3 contains 15 residues. Germline CDR1 MDHEN, CDR2 SYDVKM. J was trimmed by 9 bases and V by 4 bases; bases with no gene match: 9. To note about this clone: Its specificity is unknown.

The source of this sequence is a man in his forties or fifties in good health and CMV-seronegative. The V call is TRBV28, the J call TRBJ2-1; 10 positions agree with TRBD1. Sequencing input: PBMCs. In DNA form, the CDR3 reads TGTGCCAGCAGTTCCTCTAGGGACAGGGGTATTGAGCAGTTCTTC. Translation: CASSSSRDRGIEQFF. The whole variable domain, filled in from reference TRBV28 and TRBJ2-1, reads DVKVTQSSRYLVKRTGEKVFLECVQDMDHENMFWYRQDPGLGLRLIYFSYDVKMKEKGDIPEGYSVSREKKERFSLILESASTNQTSMYLCASSSSRDRGIEQFFGPGTRLTVL.